This T cell receptor (beta chain) was captured by sequencing in a study of radiotherapy plus CTLA-4 blockade in lung cancer. TCRdb keeps only in-frame clones here, not all; method: immunoSEQ multiplex PCR. Of about 48,000 clones in the sample, approximately 78% were seen once. CDR1 SGHRS and CDR2 YFSETQ come from the germline V gene. The CDR3 covers 14 residues. Germline trimming cut 4 bases from V and 2 bases from J; bases unmatched to any gene: 4. The TCR comes from a human donor with non-small cell lung cancer who had stable disease on radiotherapy plus ipilimumab. This specimen consisted of peripheral blood, obtained from a patient treated with radiotherapy plus ipilimumab. This rearrangement joins TRBV5-1 to TRBJ1-2; TRBD1 matches at 8 bases. CDR3 DNA sequence: TGCGCCAGCAGCACCGGACAGGGAAACTATGGCTACACCTTC. Its translation is CASSTGQGNYGYTF.